This T cell receptor (beta chain) came from a study of blood T cell repertoires in COVID-19. At the level of the study: The samples span acute and convalescent COVID-19 from the United States, Italy and Spain.

As handled by the study authors: Reference gene primer amplification yielded estimated nucleated cell counts. TCRdb keeps only in-frame clones here, not all; method: immunoSEQ multiplex PCR. Clonal size and the V and J genes are those of that table, whereas D and trimming came from the DNA. The sample records some 190,000 clones, 85% to 90% being singletons. The CDR3 runs to 14 residues. V lost 4 bases and J lost 8, with 15 bases in between. Germline V gene lookup returns CDR1 SGHDN and CDR2 FVKESK. This chain uses TRBV14 with TRBJ2-1, with D tentatively TRBD2 (5 bases). This sequence originates from a man between 18 and 29 years old with active or convalescent COVID-19. What was sequenced was peripheral blood. The CDR3: CASSRKTRMDEQFF. The CDR3 nucleotides are TGTGCCAGCAGCCGAAAAACTAGGATGGATGAGCAGTTCTTC.